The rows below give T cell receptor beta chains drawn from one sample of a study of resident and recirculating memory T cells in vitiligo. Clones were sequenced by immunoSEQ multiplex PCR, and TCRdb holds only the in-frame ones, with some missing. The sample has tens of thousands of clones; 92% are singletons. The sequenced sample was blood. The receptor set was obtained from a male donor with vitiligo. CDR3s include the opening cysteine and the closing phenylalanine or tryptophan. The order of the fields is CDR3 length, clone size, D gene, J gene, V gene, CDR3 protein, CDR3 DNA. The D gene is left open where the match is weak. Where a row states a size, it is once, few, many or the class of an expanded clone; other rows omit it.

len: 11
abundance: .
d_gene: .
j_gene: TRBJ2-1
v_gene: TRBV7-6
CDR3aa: CASSLSHEQFF
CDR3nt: TGTGCCAGCAGCTTGAGCCATGAGCAGTTCTTC

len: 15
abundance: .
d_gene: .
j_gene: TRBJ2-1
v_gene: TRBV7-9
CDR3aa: CASSLFEKPHNEQFF
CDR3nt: TGTGCCAGCAGCTTATTCGAGAAACCCCACAATGAGCAGTTCTTC

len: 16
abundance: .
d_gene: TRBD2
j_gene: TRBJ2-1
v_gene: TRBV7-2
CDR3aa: CASSPGRLAGVDEQFF
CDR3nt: TGTGCCAGCAGCCCCGGTCGGCTAGCGGGTGTCGATGAGCAGTTCTTC

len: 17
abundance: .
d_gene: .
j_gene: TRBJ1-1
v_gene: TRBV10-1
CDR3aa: CASTVNPPSTRNTEAFF
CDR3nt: TGCGCCAGCACCGTTAATCCCCCTTCCACGAGAAACACTGAAGCTTTCTTT

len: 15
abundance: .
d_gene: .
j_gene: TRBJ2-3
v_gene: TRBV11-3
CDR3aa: CASSPGQTYTDTQYF
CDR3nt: TGTGCCAGCAGTCCTGGACAGACCTACACAGATACGCAGTATTTT

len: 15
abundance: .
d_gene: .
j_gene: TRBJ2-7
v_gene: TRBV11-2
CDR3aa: CASSLGRGPLDEQYF
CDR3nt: TGTGCCAGCAGCTTAGGGAGAGGGCCGCTGGACGAGCAGTACTTC

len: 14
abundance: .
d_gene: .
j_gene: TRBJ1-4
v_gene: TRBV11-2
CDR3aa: CASSHNRVGEKLFF
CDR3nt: TGTGCCAGCAGCCACAACAGGGTTGGGGAAAAACTGTTTTTT

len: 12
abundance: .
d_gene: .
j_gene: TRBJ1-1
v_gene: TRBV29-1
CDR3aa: CSVGIGDTEAFF
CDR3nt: TGCAGCGTTGGGATCGGGGACACTGAAGCTTTCTTT

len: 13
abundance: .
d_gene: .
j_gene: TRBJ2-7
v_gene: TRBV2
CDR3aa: CASTGSGLYEQYF
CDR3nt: TGTGCCAGCACGGGGAGCGGGCTCTACGAGCAGTACTTC

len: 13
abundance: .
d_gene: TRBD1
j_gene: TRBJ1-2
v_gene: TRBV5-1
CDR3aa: CASSNQGAYGYTF
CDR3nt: TGCGCCAGCAGCAACCAGGGGGCCTATGGCTACACCTTC

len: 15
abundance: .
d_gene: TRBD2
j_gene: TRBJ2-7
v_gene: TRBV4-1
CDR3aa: CASSHPFSGKYEQYF
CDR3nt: TGCGCCAGCAGCCATCCTTTTAGCGGGAAATACGAGCAGTACTTC

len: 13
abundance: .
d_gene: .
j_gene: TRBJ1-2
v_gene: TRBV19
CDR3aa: CASSIQGWDGYTF
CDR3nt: TGTGCCAGTAGTATCCAGGGTTGGGATGGCTACACCTTC

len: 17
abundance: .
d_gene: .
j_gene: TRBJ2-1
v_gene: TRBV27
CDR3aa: CASSPPQGRSSYNEQFF
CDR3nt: TGTGCCAGCAGTCCCCCCCAGGGCCGAAGCTCCTACAATGAGCAGTTCTTC

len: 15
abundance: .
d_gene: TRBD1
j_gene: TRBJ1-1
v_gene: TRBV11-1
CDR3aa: CASSFSGTGGTEAFF
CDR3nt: TGTGCCAGCAGCTTCTCCGGGACAGGGGGGACTGAAGCTTTCTTT

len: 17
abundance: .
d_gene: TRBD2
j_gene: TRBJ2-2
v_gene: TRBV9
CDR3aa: CASSVGLAGANTGELFF
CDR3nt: TGTGCCAGCAGCGTCGGGCTAGCGGGGGCAAACACCGGGGAGCTGTTTTTT

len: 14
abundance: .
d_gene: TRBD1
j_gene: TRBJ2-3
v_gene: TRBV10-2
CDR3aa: CASSVGTGTDTQYF
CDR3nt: TGCGCCAGCAGTGTTGGGACAGGGACCGATACGCAGTATTTT

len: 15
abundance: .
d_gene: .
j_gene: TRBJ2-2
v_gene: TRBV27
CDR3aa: CASSLRQLNTGELFF
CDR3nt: TGTGCCAGCAGTTTAAGACAGCTAAACACCGGGGAGCTGTTTTTT

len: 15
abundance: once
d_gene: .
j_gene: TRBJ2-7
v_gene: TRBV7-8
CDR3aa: CASSLYRDTFYEQYF
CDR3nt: TGTGCCAGCAGCCTGTACCGGGACACCTTCTACGAGCAGTACTTC

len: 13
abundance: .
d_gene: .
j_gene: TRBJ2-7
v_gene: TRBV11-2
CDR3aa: CASSLGPGYEQYF
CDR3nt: TGTGCCAGCAGCTTAGGGCCGGGGTACGAGCAGTACTTC

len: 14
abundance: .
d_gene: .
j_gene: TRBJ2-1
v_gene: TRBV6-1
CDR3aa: CASNTGSNYNEQFF
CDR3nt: TGTGCCAGCAATACAGGGTCAAACTACAATGAGCAGTTCTTC

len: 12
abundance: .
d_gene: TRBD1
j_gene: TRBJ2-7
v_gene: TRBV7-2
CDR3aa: CASSRQGYEQYF
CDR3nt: TGTGCCAGCAGCCGACAGGGTTACGAGCAGTACTTC

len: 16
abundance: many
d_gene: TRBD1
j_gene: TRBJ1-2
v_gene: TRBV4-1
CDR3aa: CASSRPLVRQGSGYTF
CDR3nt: TGCGCCAGCAGCCGACCGCTAGTCCGACAGGGGTCTGGCTACACCTTC

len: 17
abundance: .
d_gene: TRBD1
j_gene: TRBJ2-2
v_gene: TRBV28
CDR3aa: CASSGYRGRDLYGELFF
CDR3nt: TGTGCCAGCAGTGGTTACAGGGGGCGCGACCTATACGGGGAGCTGTTTTTT

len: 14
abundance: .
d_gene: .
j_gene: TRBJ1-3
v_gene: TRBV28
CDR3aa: CASSLGGAGNTIYF
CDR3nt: TGTGCCAGCAGTTTGGGGGGGGCTGGAAACACCATATATTTT

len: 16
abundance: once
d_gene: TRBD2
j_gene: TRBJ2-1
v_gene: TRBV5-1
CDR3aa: CASSTALAGGYNEQFF
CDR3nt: TGCGCCAGCAGCACCGCGCTAGCGGGAGGTTACAATGAGCAGTTCTTC

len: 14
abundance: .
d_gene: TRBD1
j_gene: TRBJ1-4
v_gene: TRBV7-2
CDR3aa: CASSSGQGGIGLFF
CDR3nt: TGTGCCAGCAGCTCCGGACAGGGAGGGATAGGGCTGTTTTTT

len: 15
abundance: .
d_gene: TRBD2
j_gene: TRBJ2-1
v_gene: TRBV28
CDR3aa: CASPPPGLAYDEQFF
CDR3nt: TGTGCCAGCCCACCCCCGGGACTAGCGTATGATGAGCAGTTCTTC

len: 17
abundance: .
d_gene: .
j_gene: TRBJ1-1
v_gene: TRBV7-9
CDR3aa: CASSLGYRARMNTEAFF
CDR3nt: TGTGCCAGCAGCTTAGGGTACAGGGCGCGGATGAACACTGAAGCTTTCTTT

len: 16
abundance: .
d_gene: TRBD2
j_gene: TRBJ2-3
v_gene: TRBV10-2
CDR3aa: CASSESLAARTDTQYF
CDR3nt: TGCGCCAGCAGCGAATCACTAGCGGCCCGCACAGATACGCAGTATTTT

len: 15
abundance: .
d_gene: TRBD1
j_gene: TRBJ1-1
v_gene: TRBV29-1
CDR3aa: CSVEDFRGPRTEAFF
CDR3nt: TGCAGCGTTGAAGATTTTAGGGGGCCGCGGACTGAAGCTTTCTTT

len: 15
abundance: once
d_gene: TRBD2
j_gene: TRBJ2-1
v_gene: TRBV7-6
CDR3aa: CASSLSGLAGNEQFF
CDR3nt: TGTGCCAGCAGCCTTAGCGGACTAGCGGGGAATGAGCAGTTCTTC

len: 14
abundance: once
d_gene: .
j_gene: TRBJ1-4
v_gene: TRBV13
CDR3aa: CASSTRQDNEKLFF
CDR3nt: TGTGCCAGCAGCACCCGACAGGATAATGAAAAACTGTTTTTT

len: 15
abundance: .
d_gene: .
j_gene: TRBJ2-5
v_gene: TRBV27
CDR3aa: CASSSPLGDKETQYF
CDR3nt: TGTGCCAGCAGCTCACCTCTGGGAGACAAAGAGACCCAGTACTTC

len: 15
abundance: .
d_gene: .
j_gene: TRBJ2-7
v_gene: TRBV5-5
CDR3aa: CASSLVRGGHYEQYF
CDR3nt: TGTGCCAGCAGCTTGGTCAGGGGTGGCCACTACGAGCAGTACTTC

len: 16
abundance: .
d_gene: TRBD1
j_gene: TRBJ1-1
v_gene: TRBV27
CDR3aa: CASSSPTGKTNTEAFF
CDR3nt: TGTGCCAGCAGTTCTCCGACAGGGAAGACCAACACTGAAGCTTTCTTT

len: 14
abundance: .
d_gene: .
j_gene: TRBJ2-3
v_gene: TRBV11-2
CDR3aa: CASSLAGWVNTQYF
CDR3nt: TGTGCCAGCAGCTTGGCAGGGTGGGTCAATACGCAGTATTTT

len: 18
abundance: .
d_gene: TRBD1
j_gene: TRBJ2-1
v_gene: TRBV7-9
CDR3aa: CASSPGGLGTGSHNEQFF
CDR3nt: TGTGCCAGCAGCCCCGGGGGTCTAGGGACAGGCAGCCACAATGAGCAGTTCTTC

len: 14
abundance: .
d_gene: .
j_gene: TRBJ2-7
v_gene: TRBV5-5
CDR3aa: CASSFSAGLIEQYF
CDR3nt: TGTGCCAGCAGCTTCTCCGCAGGGTTGATCGAGCAGTACTTC

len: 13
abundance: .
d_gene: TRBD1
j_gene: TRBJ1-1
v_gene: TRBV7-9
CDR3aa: CASSAQGGTEAFF
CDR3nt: TGTGCCAGCAGCGCCCAGGGGGGCACTGAAGCTTTCTTT

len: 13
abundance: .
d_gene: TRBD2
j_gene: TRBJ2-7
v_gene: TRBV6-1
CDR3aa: CASSAKRGYEQYF
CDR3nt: TGTGCCAGCAGCGCAAAGCGGGGCTACGAGCAGTACTTC

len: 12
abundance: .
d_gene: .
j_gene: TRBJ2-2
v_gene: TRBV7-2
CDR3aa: CASSVYTGELFF
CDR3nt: TGTGCCAGCAGCGTCTACACCGGGGAGCTGTTTTTT

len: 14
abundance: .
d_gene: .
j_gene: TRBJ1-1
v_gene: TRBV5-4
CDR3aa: CASSLQPTGTEAFF
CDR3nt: TGTGCCAGCAGCCTCCAACCCACAGGGACTGAAGCTTTCTTT

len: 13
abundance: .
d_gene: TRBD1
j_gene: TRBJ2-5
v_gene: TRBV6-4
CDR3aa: CASSGDRGSTQYF
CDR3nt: TGTGCCAGCAGTGGTGACAGGGGTTCTACCCAGTACTTC

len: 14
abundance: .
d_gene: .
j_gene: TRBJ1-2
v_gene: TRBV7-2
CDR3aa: CASSQRSRSYGYTF
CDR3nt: TGTGCCAGCAGCCAACGTAGTCGGAGCTATGGCTACACCTTC

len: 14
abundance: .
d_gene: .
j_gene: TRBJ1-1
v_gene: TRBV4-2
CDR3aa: CASSRPGVGTEAFF
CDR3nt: TGTGCCAGCAGCCGGCCAGGGGTCGGCACTGAAGCTTTCTTT